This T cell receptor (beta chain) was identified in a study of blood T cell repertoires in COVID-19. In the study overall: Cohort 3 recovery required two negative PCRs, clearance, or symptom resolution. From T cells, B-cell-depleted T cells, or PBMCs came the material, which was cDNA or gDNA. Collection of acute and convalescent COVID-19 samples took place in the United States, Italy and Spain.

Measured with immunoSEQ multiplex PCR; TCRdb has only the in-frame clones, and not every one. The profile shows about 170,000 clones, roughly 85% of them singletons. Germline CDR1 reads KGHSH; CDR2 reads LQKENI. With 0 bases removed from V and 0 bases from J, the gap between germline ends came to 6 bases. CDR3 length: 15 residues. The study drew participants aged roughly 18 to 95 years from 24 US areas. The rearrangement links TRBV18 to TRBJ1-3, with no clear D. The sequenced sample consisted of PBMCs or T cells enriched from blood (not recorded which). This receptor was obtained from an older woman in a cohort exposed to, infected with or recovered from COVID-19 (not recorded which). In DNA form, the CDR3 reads TGTGCCAGCTCACCACCTCTAGCCTCTGGAAACACCATATATTTT. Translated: CASSPPLASGNTIYF. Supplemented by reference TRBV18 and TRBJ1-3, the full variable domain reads NAGVMQNPRHLVRRRGQEARLRCSPMKGHSHVYWYRQLPEEGLKFMVYLQKENIIDESGMPKERFSAEFPKEGPSILRIQQVVRGDSAAYFCASSPPLASGNTIYFGEGSWLTVV.